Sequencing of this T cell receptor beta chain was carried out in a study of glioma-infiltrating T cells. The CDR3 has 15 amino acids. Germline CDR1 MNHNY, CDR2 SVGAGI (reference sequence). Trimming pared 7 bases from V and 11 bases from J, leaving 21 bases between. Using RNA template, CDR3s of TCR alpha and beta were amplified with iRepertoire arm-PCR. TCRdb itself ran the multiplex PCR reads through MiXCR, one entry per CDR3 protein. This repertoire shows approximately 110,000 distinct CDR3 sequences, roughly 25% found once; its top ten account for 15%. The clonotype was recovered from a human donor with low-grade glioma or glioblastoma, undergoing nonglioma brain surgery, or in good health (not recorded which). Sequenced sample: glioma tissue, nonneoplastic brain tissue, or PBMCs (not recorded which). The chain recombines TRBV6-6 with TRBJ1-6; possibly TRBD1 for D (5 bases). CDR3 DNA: TGTGCCAGCACCCCGGGGCAGGTCCTAAATCCACCCCTCCACTTT. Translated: CASTPGQVLNPPLHF.